Described below is a single TCR beta chain sequence and its context. Its antigen remains unidentified. The source of the sample is a study of cytomegalovirus exposure and HLA in healthy donors. The PCR used 60 Vbeta and 13 Jbeta primers. Assay: immunoSEQ multiplex PCR; the TCRdb copy retains only in-frame clones and omits some. The sample has 170,000 or so clones. With 6 bases removed from V and 3 bases from J, the gap between germline ends came to 14 bases. The CDR3 is made up of 15 amino acids. Germline V gene data show CDR1 as MNHNY and CDR2 as SVGAGI (reference sequence). The study, taken as a whole, reports: The productive fraction for most TCR beta V segments was about 87% or about 30% in an earlier analysis. Many donors shared some public TCRs, even though most TCR sequences were rare. The majority of CMV-associated TCR beta chains were reported as apparently HLA-restricted in a later analysis. Reports described diagnosis of cytomegalovirus status by the classifier as highly specific and sensitive.

The source material was PBMCs. The receptor was isolated from a man aged 25 to 45 in good health and CMV-seronegative. The rearrangement uses TRBV6-6 and TRBJ1-4, with D perhaps TRBD1 (6 bases). The CDR3 protein is CASRNKQGSNEKLFF. CDR3 sequence (DNA): TGTGCCAGCAGAAACAAACAGGGATCTAATGAAAAACTGTTTTTT.